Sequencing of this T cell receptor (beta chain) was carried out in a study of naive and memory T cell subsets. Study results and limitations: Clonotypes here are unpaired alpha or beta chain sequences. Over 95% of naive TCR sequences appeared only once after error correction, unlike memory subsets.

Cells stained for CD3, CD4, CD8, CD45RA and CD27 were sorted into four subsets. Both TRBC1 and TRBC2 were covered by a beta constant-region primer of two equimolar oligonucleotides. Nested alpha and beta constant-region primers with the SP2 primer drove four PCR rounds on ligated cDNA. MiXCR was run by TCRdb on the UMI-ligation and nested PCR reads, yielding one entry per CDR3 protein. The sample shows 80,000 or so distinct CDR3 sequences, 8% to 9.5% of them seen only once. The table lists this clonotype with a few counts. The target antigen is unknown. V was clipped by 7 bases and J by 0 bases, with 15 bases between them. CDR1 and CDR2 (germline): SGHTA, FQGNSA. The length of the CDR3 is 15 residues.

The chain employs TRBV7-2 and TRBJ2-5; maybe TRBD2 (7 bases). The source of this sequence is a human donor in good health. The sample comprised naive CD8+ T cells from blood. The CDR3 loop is CASTQGGGNQETQYF. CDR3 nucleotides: TGTGCCAGCACCCAAGGGGGGGGGAACCAAGAGACCCAGTACTTC.